This T cell receptor beta chain emerged from a study of T cell repertoires in cytomegalovirus infection (dated by TCRdb to 2018 to 2020). In terms of the full investigation: Donor HLA type was relevant to the analysis, because carriage of CMV infection together with the matching HLA type was indicated by public TCR beta signatures.

The germline V gene specifies SGHTA as CDR1 and FQGNSA as CDR2. Between the V and J ends, shortened by 7 bases and 5 bases respectively, the junction contains 17 bases. The CDR3 sequence holds 14 residues, the cysteine and phenylalanine included. The sequence is cut down to CDR3 DNA, 42 bases in frame from base 1. This clonotype was seen ten or more times. The antigen it recognizes is unknown. It has no much larger one-base neighbor in the sample; base qualities were not kept. These reads were obtained on an Illumina HiSeq 1500. Starting from the raw public reads, TCRdb applied fastp trimming at Q25, assembled clones with MiXCR and retained in-frame beta chains. Identical CDR3 proteins give one entry, which carries the most common genes and DNA. Counted in this sample were roughly 190,000 distinct CDR3 sequences; about a tenth of them appeared once. The ten largest account for 4.6% of the sample. Results and caveats for the whole study, not just this receptor: The ex vivo response was dominated by HLA-C-restricted CMV-specific TCR beta clonotypes, which also provided the single most frequent clonotype in two of eight donors. Carriers of CMV infection plus the relevant HLA type were discriminated by the cumulative frequency of public TCR beta family members in the study cohort and in an independent roughly 340-donor cohort.

The material sequenced was PBMCs. This receptor was taken from a human donor in good health (CMV status not recorded). Some clones in this sample may be carry-over from other donors' samples. This chain joins TRBV7-2 to TRBJ2-5; tentative D gene TRBD2, with 7 bases matching. The DNA reads as follows: TGTGCCAGCAATTCTGGGGGGGGCGGGGAGACCCAGTACTTC. This is translated as CASNSGGGGETQYF.